One and the same sample provided the 11 T cell receptor beta chains below, sequenced in a study of OX40 agonist ivuxolimab in advanced cancers. The repertoire was sequenced with immunoSEQ multiplex PCR; TCRdb's copy has only in-frame clones and lacks some. The top ten hold 15% to 20% of the sample, which has 20,000 to 25,000 clones, 70% to 90% seen once. This sample comprised CD4+ or CD8+ T cells sorted from blood, obtained in a trial of the OX40 agonist ivuxolimab. The receptors originated from an adult with an advanced solid tumor such as melanoma, head and neck, liver or kidney cancer.

V is TRBV28 and J is TRBJ1-3, with D possibly TRBD1 on 6 matching bases. The germline V gene has CDR1 MDHEN and CDR2 SYDVKM. CDR3 length: 16 amino acids. V gave up 2 bases and J gave up 1 base, with 12 bases separating them. The CDR3 bases are TGTGCCAGCAGTTTAGAGTACAGGGTTTCTGGAAACACCATATATTTT. Translation: CASSLEYRVSGNTIYF.

The chain has TRBV11-2 and TRBJ1-2; unclear D gene. The CDR3 sequence is 16 residues long. Germline V gives CDR1 SGHAT, CDR2 FQNNGV. The germline V and J ends were trimmed by 4 bases and 2 bases, with 17 bases remaining between them. The CDR3 nucleotides read TGTGCCAGCAGCTACAAGATTTGGGAGGGAAACTATGGCTACACCTTC. Translation: CASSYKIWEGNYGYTF.

This sequence joins TRBV6-5 and TRBJ1-2; D may be TRBD1 (6 bases). The germline gives CDR1 MNHEY, CDR2 SVGAGI. The V gene lost 6 bases and the J gene lost 8 bases, with 19 bases spanning the gap. This CDR3 has 14 amino acids. The CDR3 protein is CASSLSGGGYGYTF. In DNA form, the CDR3 reads TGTGCCAGCAGCTTGTCGGGAGGGGGTTACGGCTACACCTTC.

The V and J genes are TRBV7-9 and TRBJ2-1, with D uncertain. Germline assignment: CDR1 SEHNR and CDR2 FQNEAQ (reference sequence). The CDR3 is made up of 15 amino acids. Trimming left V 0 bases short and J 2 bases short, with 8 bases between. The CDR3 here is CASSLAFQPYNEQFF. For the CDR3, the DNA is TGTGCCAGCAGCTTAGCGTTTCAACCCTACAATGAGCAGTTCTTC.

This clone was observed a few times. V gene TRBV5-5 combines with J gene TRBJ2-1; 7 positions match TRBD2. The V gene's germline CDR1 is SGHKS and CDR2 YYEKEE (reference sequence). There are 11 residues in the CDR3. V dropped 8 bases and J dropped 11; count of bases not matched to a gene: 7. CDR3 sequence: CASDEGLQQFF. For the CDR3, the DNA is TGTGCCAGTGATGAGGGACTACAGCAGTTCTTC.

The J gene is TRBJ1-3, the V gene TRBV30; the D is unclear. V gave up 3 bases and J gave up 3 bases, with 6 bases separating them. The CDR3 runs 12 residues. From germline, CDR1 is GTSNPN and CDR2 SVGIG (reference sequence). The CDR3 protein is CAWRDVGNTIYF. The CDR3, as DNA: TGTGCCTGGAGAGACGTTGGAAACACCATATATTTT.

CDR3 sequence: CASSSRPGTGARNEKLFF. In DNA form, the CDR3 reads TGTGCCAGCAGCAGTCGTCCCGGGACAGGGGCTCGTAATGAAAAACTGTTTTTT. The chain uses TRBV21-1 and TRBJ1-4; TRBD1 reflects the table's D call only, with no check against the DNA. TRBV21-1 is a recognized pseudogene. There are 18 residues in the CDR3.

V gene TRBV30 combines with J gene TRBJ2-3; D gene ambiguous. This CDR3 contains 13 residues. The germline V gene has CDR1 GTSNPN and CDR2 SVGIG (reference sequence). V shed 0 bases and J shed 2 bases, with 6 bases lying between them. CDR3 in DNA: TGTGCCTGGAGTGTAGACACCACAGATACGCAGTATTTT. Its protein product is CAWSVDTTDTQYF.

J is TRBJ2-1 and V is TRBV4-3, with D hard to call. CDR1 and CDR2 from the germline V gene are LGHNA and YSLEER. CDR3 size: 16 residues. Trimming pared 0 bases from V and 3 bases from J, leaving 12 bases between. For the CDR3, the DNA is TGCGCCAGCAGCCAAGATAGAGGCAATAACTACAATGAGCAGTTCTTC. It encodes CASSQDRGNNYNEQFF.

This chain uses TRBV19 with TRBJ1-5, with D possibly being TRBD1 (6 bases). The V end was cut by 6 bases, the J end by 4 bases, with 13 bases between. Per germline, CDR1 LNHDA and CDR2 SQIVND (reference sequence). The CDR3 runs to 14 residues. As DNA, the CDR3 is TGTGCCAGTAGCTCCCACAGGGTTAATCAGCCCCAGCATTTT. This codes for CASSSHRVNQPQHF.

The gene calls are TRBV13 and TRBJ2-7; D ambiguous. There are 13 residues in the CDR3. Trimming took off 5 bases at V and 2 bases at J, with 10 bases between the two ends. CDR1 and CDR2 from the germline V gene are PRHDT and FYEKMQ (reference sequence). CDR3 bases: TGTGCCAGCAGCCCATCCGGCACCTACGAGCAGTACTTC. It codes for CASSPSGTYEQYF.